This T cell receptor beta chain was sequenced during a study of CD8+ T cells in alopecia areata. This clone showed up just a few times. The CDR3 is made up of 13 amino acids. CDR1 and CDR2 (germline): LNHDA, SQIVND (reference sequence). V lost 5 bases, J lost 5 bases, and 12 bases lay in between. Alopecia areata patients provided lesional scalp punch biopsies and peripheral blood, both collected for the study. In each case, RNA was isolated and then reverse transcribed into cDNA as the sequencing template. The repertoire was sequenced with immunoSEQ multiplex PCR; TCRdb's copy has only in-frame clones and lacks some. The sample lists 55,000 to 65,000 clones; roughly two fifths were seen once.

The sequence derives from a human donor with alopecia areata. The chain carries TRBV19 and TRBJ1-1, with D hard to call. The sample was NKG2D-low CD8+ T cells sorted from blood. The CDR3 sequence is CASSSGEVTEAFF. CDR3 nucleotides: TGTGCCAGTAGTTCTGGGGAGGTAACTGAAGCTTTCTTT.